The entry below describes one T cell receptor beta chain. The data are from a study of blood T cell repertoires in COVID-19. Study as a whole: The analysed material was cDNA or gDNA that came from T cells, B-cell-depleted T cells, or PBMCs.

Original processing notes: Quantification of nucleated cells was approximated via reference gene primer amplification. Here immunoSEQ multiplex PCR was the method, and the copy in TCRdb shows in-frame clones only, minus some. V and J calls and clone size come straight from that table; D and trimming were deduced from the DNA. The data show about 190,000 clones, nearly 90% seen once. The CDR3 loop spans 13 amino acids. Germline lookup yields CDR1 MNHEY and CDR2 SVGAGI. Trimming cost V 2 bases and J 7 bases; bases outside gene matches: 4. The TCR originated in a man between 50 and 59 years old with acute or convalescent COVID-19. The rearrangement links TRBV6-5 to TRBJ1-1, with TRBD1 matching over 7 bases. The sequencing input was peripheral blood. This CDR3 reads CASSYPGQDEAFF. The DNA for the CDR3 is TGTGCCAGCAGTTACCCTGGACAGGATGAAGCTTTCTTT.